Shown below are 27 T cell receptor beta chains from a single sample sequenced in a study of blood T cell repertoires in COVID-19 (TCRdb year 2020). The library was obtained by the immunoSEQ multiplex PCR assay. Entries here come from immuneACCESS through TCRdb and include only in-frame sequences with V and J called. Some clones fail to appear in such tables; in the studies checked, an unresolved V gene covers under half of the shortfall, and the cause of the remainder is unknown. The sample includes about 80,000 clones, with roughly 80% observed a single time. The ten largest make up 9.5% to 15% of the sample. The sequencing sample was made of peripheral blood. The receptors come from a man older than 75 with acute or convalescent COVID-19.

The V call is TRBV29-1, the J call TRBJ1-5, with D perhaps TRBD1 (6 bases). CDR3 size: 15 residues. Per the germline V gene, CDR1 is SQVTM and CDR2 is ANQGSEA. V was cut by 7 bases and J by 2 bases, with 18 bases left in between. CDR3 sequence reads: CSARVTGTGNQPQHF. CDR3 in DNA: TGCAGCGCGAGAGTCACAGGGACCGGCAATCAGCCCCAGCATTTT.

The rearrangement links TRBV7-2 to TRBJ2-7; 11 bases match TRBD2. Germline loops: CDR1 SGHTA, CDR2 FQGNSA. The CDR3 loop spans 16 amino acids. Unmatched junction bases numbered 17, after V lost 4 bases and J lost 12 bases. CDR3 amino acids: CASSSRGGALAGGLYF. DNA for the CDR3: TGTGCCAGCAGCTCACGCGGAGGGGCCCTAGCGGGGGGATTGTACTTC.

A word on this clone: Mismatch with germline at one junction end may stem from a read error. Within the sample, other DNA sequences also encode this same CDR3. J is TRBJ1-4 and V is TRBV10-3; 9 bases agree with TRBD1. The germline CDR1 and CDR2 sequences are ENHRY and SYGVKD. This CDR3 has 14 residues. In DNA form, the CDR3 reads TGTGCCATCGGAAAGACAGGGGGTAATGAAAAACTGTTCTTT. It encodes CAIGKTGGNEKLFF.

The V call is TRBV2, the J call TRBJ2-7; 7 bases are a match to TRBD1. V dropped 4 bases and J dropped 2; count of bases not matched to a gene: 2. CDR1 and CDR2 from the germline V gene are SNHLY and FYNNEI. The CDR3 spans 13 residues. CDR3 amino acids: CASSVGQTYEQYF. The CDR3 coding sequence is TGTGCCAGCAGTGTGGGACAGACCTACGAGCAGTACTTC.

The chain employs TRBV9 and TRBJ2-7; 11 bases are shared with TRBD2. The CDR3 is 16 residues long. Unmatched junction bases numbered 6, after V lost 3 bases and J lost 1 base. CDR1 is SGDLS, CDR2 YYNGEE, per germline. This CDR3 is CASSAWGLAESYEQYF. In nucleotides, the CDR3 is TGTGCCAGCAGCGCATGGGGACTAGCGGAATCCTACGAGCAGTACTTC.

V and J are TRBV9 and TRBJ1-2; 10 bases fit TRBD1. In germline, CDR1 is SGDLS, CDR2 YYNGEE. The trim removed 5 bases at V and 5 bases at J, leaving 9 bases unmatched. The CDR3 spans 15 residues. The CDR3 bases are TGTGCCAGCAGATCAGAAAGGGGACAGGGGTATGGCTACACCTTC. It specifies CASRSERGQGYGYTF.

This rearrangement joins TRBV4-1 to TRBJ2-3; D is unresolved. The length of the CDR3 is 15 residues. CDR1 is MGHRA, CDR2 YSYEKL, per germline. V was trimmed by 1 base and J by 3 bases, leaving 11 bases between them. In DNA, the CDR3 is TGCGCCAGCAGCCAAGTAACAACAATGACAGATACGCAGTATTTT. It is translated as CASSQVTTMTDTQYF.

This chain connects TRBV7-3 to TRBJ1-1; unclear D gene. Germline CDR1 reads SGHTA; CDR2 reads FQGTGA. V dropped 5 bases and J dropped 1 base, with 14 bases sitting between them. CDR3 length: 15 residues. CDR3 sequence: CASSPVRQANTEAFF. Here the CDR3 DNA reads TGTGCCAGCAGCCCGGTTCGGCAGGCGAACACTGAAGCTTTCTTT.

This chain connects TRBV28 to TRBJ1-5; TRBD1 matches at 8 bases. The CDR3 has 13 amino acids. J was trimmed by 6 bases and V by 5 bases; bases with no gene match: 3. Germline CDR1 is MDHEN and CDR2 is SYDVKM. The CDR3 DNA reads as TGTGCCAGCAGTGTGACAGGGGCTCAGCCCCAGCATTTT. This translates into CASSVTGAQPQHF.

The V call is TRBV2, the J call TRBJ1-2; D gene ambiguous. Trimming took 7 bases from V and 3 from J, leaving 12 bases between them. Germline loops: CDR1 SNHLY, CDR2 FYNNEI. CDR3 length: 13 amino acids. In DNA form, the CDR3 reads TGTGCCAGCATCCCCGGGATCGACTATGGCTACACCTTC. It is translated as CASIPGIDYGYTF.

This chain connects TRBV2 to TRBJ1-2; 8 nucleotides match TRBD1. This CDR3 spans 14 amino acids. Germline V lookup: CDR1 SNHLY, CDR2 FYNNEI. The junction had 8 bases not matched to a gene; V was cut back by 3 bases and J by 8 bases. Here the CDR3 reads CASSEGRGPGGYTF. CDR3 nucleotide sequence: TGTGCCAGCAGTGAGGGCAGGGGGCCTGGGGGCTACACCTTC.

V usage is TRBV7-3 and J usage is TRBJ2-5, with D possibly TRBD1 on 6 matching bases. V was trimmed by 5 bases and J by 3 bases, leaving 16 bases between them. Looked up from germline, CDR1 is SGHTA and CDR2 is FQGTGA. This CDR3 has 15 residues. As DNA, the CDR3 is TGTGCCAGCAGCCAAACAGGGAGTAGGGAAGAGACCCAGTACTTC. This gives the protein CASSQTGSREETQYF.

This clone was counted once. The chain recombines TRBV6-5 with TRBJ1-6; D gene ambiguous. CDR3 length: 15 residues. Germline V gene sequence: CDR1 MNHEY, CDR2 SVGAGI. The V end was cut by 5 bases, the J end by 4 bases, with 12 bases between. The CDR3 spells CASSPQFNYNSPLHF. The DNA of the CDR3 is TGTGCCAGCAGTCCCCAATTCAATTATAATTCACCCCTCCACTTT.

The sample holds one count of this clone. The chain is built from TRBV4-1 and TRBJ1-4; D is possibly TRBD1 (6 bases). Trimming pared 0 bases from V and 7 bases from J, leaving 12 bases between. Germline-derived CDR1 and CDR2 are MGHRA and YSYEKL. This CDR3 has 15 amino acids. The CDR3 spells CASSQEGLGGEKLFF. As DNA, the CDR3 is TGCGCCAGCAGCCAAGAGGGCCTAGGGGGTGAAAAACTGTTTTTT.

The V and J genes are TRBV10-3 and TRBJ2-3, with TRBD2 as a possible D gene (5 bases). CDR3 length: 13 amino acids. V was cut by 6 bases and J by 4 bases, with 11 bases left in between. The germline V gene encodes CDR1 ENHRY and CDR2 SYGVKD. The CDR3 loop reads CAIRGGESDTQYF. Written as DNA, the CDR3 is TGTGCCATCAGGGGTGGGGAGTCAGATACGCAGTATTTT.

The gene calls are TRBV2 and TRBJ1-5; 10 bases line up with TRBD1. Germline V lookup: CDR1 SNHLY, CDR2 FYNNEI. Losses at the gene ends were 4 bases for V and 2 bases for J; bases not matched to a gene: 2. This CDR3 is built from 15 residues. The CDR3 nucleotides read TGTGCCAGCAGTGGGGACAGGGGCGGCAATCAGCCCCAGCATTTT. It is translated as CASSGDRGGNQPQHF. Full variable domain (rest looked up from reference TRBV2 and TRBJ1-5): EPEVTQTPSHQVTQMGQEVILRCVPISNHLYFYWYRQILGQKVEFLVSFYNNEISEKSEIFDDQFSVERPDGSNFTLKIRSTKLEDSAMYFCASSGDRGGNQPQHFGDGTRLSIL.

This clone has a single count. The chain links TRBV24-1 to TRBJ2-1, with TRBD1 identical over 9 bases. Germline values: CDR1 KGHDR, CDR2 SFDVKD. CDR3 length equals 13 residues. With V trimmed by 9 bases and J by 6 bases, 5 bases remained unmatched. The CDR3 DNA reads as TGTGCCACCTCACTGACAGGGGGCAATGAGCAGTTCTTC. It yields the protein CATSLTGGNEQFF.

This clone was found a few times. The rearrangement joins TRBV5-1 to TRBJ1-5, with D uncertain. With 1 base removed from V and 4 bases from J, the gap between germline ends came to 12 bases. This CDR3 has 15 amino acids. Germline V gene lookup returns CDR1 SGHRS and CDR2 YFSETQ. The CDR3 is CASSLTGVFNQPQHF. Written as DNA, the CDR3 is TGCGCCAGCAGCTTGACCGGGGTTTTTAATCAGCCCCAGCATTTT. The variable domain in full, completed from reference TRBV5-1 and TRBJ1-5, reads KAGVTQTPRYLIKTRGQQVTLSCSPISGHRSVSWYQQTPGQGLQFLFEYFSETQRNKGNFPGRFSGRQFSNSRSEMNVSTLELGDSALYLCASSLTGVFNQPQHFGDGTRLSIL.

The CDR3 sequence is CASSGWQGSTQPQHF. CDR3 DNA: TGTGCCAGCAGTGGGTGGCAGGGCTCCACTCAGCCCCAGCATTTT. V is TRBV2 and J is TRBJ1-5; D might be TRBD1 (5 bases). Germline CDR1 reads SNHLY; CDR2 reads FYNNEI. V was pared by 4 bases and J by 6 bases, with 16 bases between. This CDR3 comprises 15 residues.

Only one count was recorded for this clone. This sequence joins TRBV5-6 and TRBJ2-7, with D possibly matching TRBD2 (5 bases). Trimming took off 4 bases at V and 6 bases at J, with 8 bases between the two ends. Per the germline V gene, CDR1 is SGHDT and CDR2 is YYEEEE. CDR3 length: 11 residues. CDR3 protein: CASSLRGEQYF. Here the CDR3 DNA reads TGTGCCAGCAGCCTACGGGGCGAGCAGTACTTC.

This chain joins TRBV4-2 and TRBJ1-6, with D hard to call. The V and J ends lost 1 base and 8 bases respectively, with 12 bases between them. The CDR3 contains 15 residues. Germline values: CDR1 LGHNA, CDR2 YNFKEQ. The chain's CDR3 is CASSQVQNSDSPLHF. CDR3 bases: TGTGCCAGCAGCCAAGTTCAGAATAGCGATTCACCCCTCCACTTT.

The chain carries TRBV19 and TRBJ2-7; 7 bases map to TRBD1. CDR3 length: 13 amino acids. Germline V gives CDR1 LNHDA, CDR2 SQIVND (reference sequence). The V and J ends lost 7 bases and 6 bases, in that order; junction bases with no gene match: 9. The CDR3 sequence is CASMKQGRVEQYF. As DNA, the CDR3 is TGTGCCAGTATGAAACAGGGGCGGGTCGAGCAGTACTTC. Complete variable domain (other parts from reference TRBV19 and TRBJ2-7): DGGITQSPKYLFRKEGQNVTLSCEQNLNHDAMYWYRQDPGQGLRLIYYSQIVNDFQKGDIAEGYSVSREKKESFPLTVTSAQKNPTAFYLCASMKQGRVEQYFGPGTRLTVT.

This clone showed up just once. J is TRBJ2-1 and V is TRBV5-1; 7 positions match TRBD2. J lost 4 bases, V lost 0 bases, and 4 bases had no gene match. Germline V CDR1 and CDR2: SGHRS, YFSETQ. The length of the CDR3 is 15 residues. The CDR3 region is CASSLDAGEYNEQFF. The CDR3 nucleotides read TGCGCCAGCAGCTTGGACGCGGGGGAGTACAATGAGCAGTTCTTC.

This sequence joins TRBV5-1 and TRBJ1-5; D may be TRBD1 (6 bases). The CDR3 loop spans 15 amino acids. Trimming pared 4 bases from V and 2 bases from J, leaving 13 bases between. Per the germline V gene, CDR1 is SGHRS and CDR2 is YFSETQ. The CDR3 spells CASSEQGDRNQPQHF. As DNA, the CDR3 is TGCGCCAGCAGCGAACAGGGAGACCGCAATCAGCCCCAGCATTTT.

The chain carries TRBV6-5 and TRBJ1-6; D perhaps matches TRBD1 (6 bases). Trimming removed 6 bases at V and 7 bases at J, with 13 bases between. This CDR3 has 14 amino acids. Germline V lookup: CDR1 MNHEY, CDR2 SVGAGI. CDR3 residues: CASSRQDDNSPLHF. The DNA for the CDR3 is TGTGCCAGCAGCCGACAGGATGACAATTCACCCCTCCACTTT.

The V and J genes are TRBV5-1 and TRBJ1-4, with D possibly matching TRBD1 (6 bases). V was cut by 0 bases and J by 8 bases, with 17 bases left in between. The CDR3 covers 16 residues. Looked up from germline, CDR1 is SGHRS and CDR2 is YFSETQ. The chain's CDR3 is CASSLGQGMSYEKLFF. The DNA for the CDR3 is TGCGCCAGCAGCTTGGGTCAGGGGATGTCATACGAAAAACTGTTTTTT.

This clone came up a few times. The rearrangement uses TRBV5-1 and TRBJ1-2, with TRBD1 matching over 7 bases. Losses at the gene ends were 4 bases for V and 3 bases for J; bases not matched to a gene: 6. This CDR3 region has 14 residues. In germline, CDR1 is SGHRS, CDR2 YFSETQ. The CDR3 sequence: CASSIRTGDYGYTF. The CDR3 nucleotides are TGCGCCAGCAGCATCAGAACAGGGGACTATGGCTACACCTTC.